What follows are 24 T cell receptor beta chains derived from one specimen sequenced in a study of CD4+ T cells in melanoma. Sequenced by immunoSEQ multiplex PCR; TCRdb stores in-frame clones only, minus some. This sample yields roughly 10,000 clones, of which less than 75% are seen a single time; 7% to 9.5% belongs to the top ten. The sequenced material came from cells from a culture (not recorded whether cultured in vitro). These receptors all come from a human donor with melanoma.

The DNA for the CDR3 is TGTGCCAGCAGCCCGGGACAGTCCTACGAGCAGTACTTC. Translating it yields CASSPGQSYEQYF. The chain links TRBV5-4 to TRBJ2-7; 7 bases align to TRBD1. Per germline, CDR1 SGHNT and CDR2 YYREEE (reference sequence). The V gene end was trimmed by 4 bases and the J gene end by 1 base; junction bases not matched to a gene: 2. The length of the CDR3 is 13 residues. The complete variable domain, with remaining parts taken from reference TRBV5-4 and TRBJ2-7, reads ETGVTQSPTHLIKTRGQQVTLRCSSQSGHNTVSWYQQALGQGPQFIFQYYREEENGRGNFPPRFSGLQFPNYSSELNVNALELDDSALYLCASSPGQSYEQYFGPGTRLTVT.

This clone was detected only once. The chain joins TRBV6-5 to TRBJ1-2, with 7 bases fitting TRBD1. This CDR3 contains 15 residues. CDR1 is MNHEY, CDR2 SVGAGI, per germline. The ends lost 10 bases at V and 2 bases at J; junction bases unmatched: 13. Here the CDR3 DNA reads TGTGCCAACCAGCCACCGGGACAGAGAAACTATGGCTACACCTTC. This encodes CANQPPGQRNYGYTF.

The chain carries TRBV6-5 and TRBJ1-5; 8 bases are a match to TRBD1. The germline gives CDR1 MNHEY, CDR2 SVGAGI. With 5 bases clipped from V and 6 bases from J, the junction kept 3 bases outside the gene matches. There are 13 residues in the CDR3. The chain's CDR3 is CASSTGGGQPQHF. The CDR3 DNA is TGTGCCAGCAGTACAGGGGGAGGTCAGCCCCAGCATTTT.

The chain carries TRBV5-1 and TRBJ2-5; D is uncertain. Germline-derived CDR1 and CDR2 are SGHRS and YFSETQ. This CDR3 region has 13 residues. With 0 bases removed from V and 5 bases from J, the gap between germline ends came to 8 bases. The CDR3 reads CASSLGLGETQYF. DNA of the CDR3: TGCGCCAGCAGCTTGGGGTTGGGGGAGACCCAGTACTTC.

The chain joins TRBV19 to TRBJ2-1; the D is unclear. The CDR3 spans 15 residues. Trimming took 5 bases from V and 3 from J, leaving 14 bases between them. Germline assignment: CDR1 LNHDA and CDR2 SQIVND (reference sequence). CDR3 coding DNA: TGTGCCAGTAGTCCCCTAGGGAAAGTCTACAATGAGCAGTTCTTC. Residues: CASSPLGKVYNEQFF.

Written as DNA, the CDR3 is TGCGCCAGCAGCTGGACAGGGGCTGACACTGAAGCTTTCTTT. As protein: CASSWTGADTEAFF. The chain carries TRBV5-1 and TRBJ1-1, with 9 bases that match TRBD1. Germline values: CDR1 SGHRS, CDR2 YFSETQ. The J segment lost 3 bases and the V segment lost 3 bases, leaving 3 bases of the junction unmatched. CDR3 length: 14 residues.

The rearrangement joins TRBV6-1 to TRBJ2-3, with 7 bases identical to TRBD1. In germline, CDR1 is MNHNS, CDR2 SASEGT. There are 14 residues in the CDR3. After removal of 6 bases from V and 4 bases from J, the junction contained 7 bases not matched to a gene. CDR3 amino acids: CASSPDRVSDTQYF. In DNA, the CDR3 is TGTGCCAGCAGCCCTGACAGGGTATCAGATACGCAGTATTTT.

The rearrangement links TRBV6-5 to TRBJ2-3, with D uncertain. V gave up 5 bases and J gave up 3 bases, with 15 bases separating them. This CDR3 has 15 amino acids. Per the germline V gene, CDR1 is MNHEY and CDR2 is SVGAGI. The CDR3 nucleotides read TGTGCCAGCAGTAAAGGGCTGTTCGGTACAGATACGCAGTATTTT. Its protein product is CASSKGLFGTDTQYF.

This clone has more than one count but fewer than ten. The chain employs TRBV5-4 and TRBJ2-2; 9 nucleotides line up with TRBD2. V shed 4 bases, J shed 1 base, and the junction held 8 bases outside the gene matches. The CDR3 loop spans 17 amino acids. The germline CDR1 and CDR2 sequences are SGHNT and YYREEE (reference sequence). The CDR3 is CASSLTSLAGNTGELFF. The CDR3 nucleotides are TGTGCCAGCAGCCTAACGTCACTAGCGGGGAACACCGGGGAGCTGTTTTTT.

The V gene is TRBV10-1, the J gene TRBJ2-3; 10 bases align to TRBD2. Germline lookup yields CDR1 WNHNN and CDR2 SYGVQD (reference sequence). Trimming at V came to 4 bases and at J to 3 bases, leaving 1 base not matched to a gene. CDR3 length: 14 amino acids. The CDR3 region has the DNA TGCGCCAGCAGTGTTAGCGGGGGGACAGATACGCAGTATTTT. Translation: CASSVSGGTDTQYF.

The chain carries TRBV5-4 and TRBJ1-1; D call uncertain. The CDR3 loop spans 13 amino acids. CDR1 is SGHNT, CDR2 YYREEE, per germline (reference sequence). Trimming left V 0 bases short and J 10 bases short, with 13 bases between. The CDR3 sequence is CASSLDSVFGAFF. The CDR3 DNA follows: TGTGCCAGCAGCTTGGATAGTGTCTTTGGAGCTTTCTTT.

This clone appeared a single time. The chain links TRBV29-1 to TRBJ1-2, with D possibly TRBD1 on 5 matching bases. This CDR3 has 17 residues. Trimming took 7 bases from V and 0 from J, leaving 24 bases between them. Germline values: CDR1 SQVTM, CDR2 ANQGSEA. The CDR3 DNA reads as TGCAGCGCCCGGGTCGACCCAGCGGAAGGGGCTAACTATGGCTACACCTTC. As protein: CSARVDPAEGANYGYTF.

This chain connects TRBV10-2 to TRBJ1-1; D possibly corresponds to TRBD1 (5 bases). The CDR3 covers 14 residues. V was pared by 6 bases and J by 5 bases, with 16 bases between. Germline CDR1 and CDR2: WSHSY and SAAADI. DNA for the CDR3: TGCGCCAGCAGGGGGAGGCTTGGGGGGACTGAAGCTTTCTTT. Its translation is CASRGRLGGTEAFF.

The chain is built from TRBV30 and TRBJ2-7; no clear D. The CDR3 totals 12 residues. V dropped 2 bases and J dropped 7 bases, with 12 bases sitting between them. The germline gives CDR1 GTSNPN, CDR2 SVGIG (reference sequence). This CDR3 is CAWSLVLNEQYF. DNA of the CDR3: TGTGCCTGGAGTCTTGTACTTAATGAGCAGTACTTC.

The CDR3 here is CASNFQGTDTQYF. The CDR3 nucleotides are TGTGCCAGCAATTTCCAGGGTACAGATACGCAGTATTTT. V usage is TRBV6-1 and J usage is TRBJ2-3; maybe TRBD1 (5 bases). Trimming pared 7 bases from V and 3 bases from J, leaving 11 bases between. This CDR3 spans 13 amino acids. Germline V gives CDR1 MNHNS, CDR2 SASEGT.

The chain links TRBV5-1 to TRBJ2-1; TRBD2 matches 9 bases. Germline-derived CDR1 and CDR2 are SGHRS and YFSETQ. The CDR3 has 15 residues. The ends lost 2 bases at V and 7 bases at J; junction bases unmatched: 7. CDR3 bases: TGCGCCAGCAGCTTTGTGCGGGGGGGCTGGAATGAGCAGTTCTTC. This translates into CASSFVRGGWNEQFF.

This clone was seen a handful of times. The rearrangement links TRBV5-1 to TRBJ2-1; TRBD1 or TRBD2 may be the D gene (5 bases each). Germline V gene sequence: CDR1 SGHRS, CDR2 YFSETQ. V gave up 1 base and J gave up 6 bases, with 14 bases separating them. The CDR3 covers 15 residues. For the CDR3, the DNA is TGCGCCAGCAGCTTGTCCGGGGCAGGCCCCAATGAGCAGTTCTTC. This translates into CASSLSGAGPNEQFF.

Here the CDR3 reads CSVAVQGVFRRETQYF. As DNA, the CDR3 is TGCAGCGTCGCGGTTCAGGGGGTATTTCGGAGGGAGACCCAGTACTTC. The V and J genes are TRBV29-1 and TRBJ2-5; 7 nucleotides agree with TRBD1. CDR1 and CDR2 (germline): SQVTM, ANQGSEA. The CDR3 consists of 16 residues. The V segment lost 6 bases and the J segment 5 bases; nucleotides outside the gene matches: 18.

In this sample, this clone turned up a few times. The J gene is TRBJ2-7, the V gene TRBV5-1; D uncertain. This CDR3 comprises 14 residues. Germline V gene sequence: CDR1 SGHRS, CDR2 YFSETQ. V gave up 0 bases and J gave up 2 bases, with 9 bases separating them. CDR3 sequence reads: CASSLVVQPYEQYF. For the CDR3, the DNA is TGCGCCAGCAGCTTGGTAGTCCAGCCCTACGAGCAGTACTTC.

The chain couples TRBV5-1 to TRBJ2-5, with D uncertain. Germline V CDR1 and CDR2: SGHRS, YFSETQ. This CDR3 has 15 residues. Deletions cut 4 bases from V and 0 bases from J, with 13 bases between. The CDR3 spells CASSLRNTNQETQYF. CDR3 coding DNA: TGCGCCAGCAGCCTACGTAATACTAACCAAGAGACCCAGTACTTC.

This chain connects TRBV19 to TRBJ2-2; 11 positions agree with TRBD2. The CDR3 totals 13 residues. Germline V lookup: CDR1 LNHDA, CDR2 SQIVND (reference sequence). V was pared by 9 bases and J by 5 bases, with 2 bases of the junction left unmatched. In DNA form, the CDR3 reads TGTGCCAGCAGACTAGCGGGAACCGGGGAGCTGTTTTTT. Translated: CASRLAGTGELFF. Based on the CDR3 plus reference TRBV19 and TRBJ2-2, the full variable domain is DGGITQSPKYLFRKEGQNVTLSCEQNLNHDAMYWYRQDPGQGLRLIYYSQIVNDFQKGDIAEGYSVSREKKESFPLTVTSAQKNPTAFYLCASRLAGTGELFFGEGSRLTVL.

This clone was recorded once. The V gene is TRBV7-9, the J gene TRBJ2-7; 7 nucleotides line up with TRBD1. The trim removed 2 bases at V and 3 bases at J, leaving 13 bases unmatched. This CDR3 region has 17 residues. The V gene's germline CDR1 is SEHNR and CDR2 FQNEAQ (reference sequence). This CDR3 reads CASSLLMVTGAGYEQYF. Written as DNA, the CDR3 is TGTGCCAGCAGCTTACTTATGGTTACAGGGGCCGGCTACGAGCAGTACTTC.

This clone has more than one count but fewer than ten. This chain links TRBV29-1 with TRBJ2-1; unclear D gene. In germline, CDR1 is SQVTM, CDR2 ANQGSEA. V dropped 5 bases and J dropped 13 bases, with 18 bases sitting between them. The CDR3 consists of 12 residues. CDR3 residues: CSVPIIGGLQFF. The CDR3 DNA reads TGCAGCGTTCCCATAATTGGCGGCCTCCAGTTCTTC.

This clone occurred a few times. The chain is built from TRBV20-1 and TRBJ2-7; the D is unclear. V shed 5 bases and J shed 5 bases, with 7 bases lying between them. Germline V gene lookup returns CDR1 DFQATT and CDR2 SNEGSKA (reference sequence). This CDR3 is built from 10 residues. CDR3 sequence (DNA): TGCAGTGCTGAATTAAACGAGCAGTACTTC. It is translated as CSAELNEQYF.